This TCR beta chain is from a study of regulatory T cells in long-lasting Graves disease. Overall study results and limits: Limited sample numbers may have lowered accuracy.

Arm-PCR of CDR3 regions with iRepertoire HTBI primers generated TCR beta libraries. TCRdb itself ran the multiplex PCR reads through MiXCR, one entry per CDR3 protein. The data hold 300,000 to 400,000 distinct CDR3 sequences, with 15% to 19% observed a single time. Concerning this clonotype itself: Its antigen remains unknown.

Trimming took 4 bases from V and 10 from J, leaving 21 bases between them. Germline V gene lookup returns CDR1 SGHRS and CDR2 YFSETQ. The CDR3 runs to 16 residues. The time point here: newly diagnosed GD, antithyroid drugs for less than 3 months. RNA isolated from PBMCs was used to make the TCR library. Graves' disease diagnoses followed American Thyroid Association guidelines. This TCR derives from a female donor with Graves disease. The source material was peripheral blood mononuclear cells (PBMCs), sampled at new diagnosis, from a patient treated with antithyroid drugs. This sequence joins TRBV5-1 and TRBJ1-6; the D is unclear. The CDR3 DNA reads TGCGCCAGCAGCCCATTGGCGGCAGGTGACCGCTCACCCCTCCACTTT. It is translated as CASSPLAAGDRSPLHF.